This is a list of T cell receptor beta chains from one sample in a study of cytomegalovirus exposure and HLA in healthy donors. TCRdb's table, derived via immunoSEQ multiplex PCR, lists solely in-frame clones and lacks some. The sample has 90,000 to 150,000 clones; 75% to 90% are singletons. The sample was PBMCs. Source of these receptors: a man aged 35-49 years in good health and CMV-seronegative. Both conserved end residues are part of each CDR3. The D gene is left open where the match is weak. Some rows have no size entry. The others give once, few or many, or a class for an expanded clone.

abundance	d_gene	v_gene	j_gene	len	CDR3nt	CDR3aa
NA	NA	TRBV28	TRBJ1-1	14	TGTGCCAGCAGTTTGGGACCGGGGGTGACTGAAGCTTTCTTT	CASSLGPGVTEAFF
NA	TRBD1	TRBV5-1	TRBJ1-2	13	TGCGCCAGCAGCTATCGGACAGGGGAAGGCTACACCTTC	CASSYRTGEGYTF
NA	TRBD1	TRBV2	TRBJ1-4	14	TGTGCCAGCGGGGGGACAGCAACTAATGAAAAACTGTTTTTT	CASGGTATNEKLFF
NA	TRBD1	TRBV6-1	TRBJ2-1	15	TGTGCCAGCAGTGACTCGACAGGGGGCTACAATGAGCAGTTCTTC	CASSDSTGGYNEQFF
NA	NA	TRBV27	TRBJ2-7	13	TGTGCCAGCAGCAGACATCTTTCCTACGAGCAGTACTTC	CASSRHLSYEQYF
NA	NA	TRBV9	TRBJ2-2	16	TGTGCCAGCAGCGTAGTTCCAGGGGCGGACACCGGGGAGCTGTTTTTT	CASSVVPGADTGELFF
NA	NA	TRBV4-3	TRBJ2-7	12	TGCGCCAGCAGCCCGACAGGTTGGGAGCAGTACTTC	CASSPTGWEQYF
NA	NA	TRBV6-1	TRBJ1-6	16	TGTGCCAGCAGTGACGTGGACACGGGCACCAATTCACCCCTCCACTTT	CASSDVDTGTNSPLHF
NA	NA	TRBV5-1	TRBJ2-7	14	TGCGCCAGCAGCTTGTTTTCAGGGAATTACGAGCAGTACTTC	CASSLFSGNYEQYF
NA	NA	TRBV10-3	TRBJ1-5	14	TGTGCCATCAGTGAGTCCAGGGGAAATCAGCCCCAGCATTTT	CAISESRGNQPQHF
NA	NA	TRBV28	TRBJ2-7	13	TGTGCCAGCAGTTCCCCGGGGAAGCGCGAGCAGTACTTC	CASSSPGKREQYF
once	NA	TRBV7-9	TRBJ1-1	17	TGTGCCAGCAGCTTAGCTCGTACATCCCCGGGGAGCACTGAAGCTTTCTTT	CASSLARTSPGSTEAFF
NA	NA	TRBV30	TRBJ1-1	16	TGTGCCTGGAGTGACTACCTGGGGGGGAGGAACACTGAAGCTTTCTTT	CAWSDYLGGRNTEAFF
NA	NA	TRBV27	TRBJ1-2	14	TGTGCCAGCAGTACCCGACCCCGGGGCTATGGCTACACCTTC	CASSTRPRGYGYTF
few	TRBD1	TRBV6-1	TRBJ1-2	15	TGTGCCAGCAGTGCTTTGGGGACAGTTGTAGGTGGCTACACCTTC	CASSALGTVVGGYTF
few	NA	TRBV6-4	TRBJ1-1	13	TGTGCCAGCAGTGAGGACAGGAACACTGAAGCTTTCTTT	CASSEDRNTEAFF
NA	NA	TRBV19	TRBJ1-2	14	TGTGCCAGTAGTGCGTCATCGGGACACAGGCGCCCTTACTTC	CASSASSGHRRPYF
NA	NA	TRBV5-8	TRBJ1-5	14	TGTGCCAGCAGCCCCGGGGAGGGGTATCAGCCCCAGCATTTT	CASSPGEGYQPQHF
NA	NA	TRBV7-9	TRBJ2-2	16	TGTGCCAGCAGCCCTAGCCCGGACAGAGACACCGGGGAGCTGTTTTTT	CASSPSPDRDTGELFF